What follows are 3 T cell receptor beta chains derived from one specimen sequenced in a study of cytomegalovirus exposure and HLA in healthy donors. Vbeta (60) and Jbeta (13) primers were used in the PCR. Repertoires were generated with immunoSEQ multiplex PCR, while TCRdb's copy carries only in-frame clones and drops some. The sample gives around 100,000 clones, roughly three quarters of which show up once; about 9.4% is in the top ten. Sequencing used PBMCs. The receptor source for this set is a woman under 30 in good health and CMV-seropositive.

This clone appeared a single time. The J gene is TRBJ2-6, the V gene TRBV9, with 10 positions matching TRBD1. Germline assignment: CDR1 SGDLS and CDR2 YYNGEE. The CDR3 has 16 amino acids. V lost 7 bases and J lost 0; bases outside the gene matches: 4. CDR3 nucleotides: TGTGCCAGCCGACAGGGGGCCAACTCTGGGGCCAACGTCCTGACTTTC. Its translation: CASRQGANSGANVLTF.

The CDR3 bases are TGCGCCAGCAGCCAATCCATCAACAGGGAATACGAGCAGTACTTC. This encodes CASSQSINREYEQYF. The chain has TRBV4-3 and TRBJ2-7; tentative D call: TRBD1 (6 bases). CDR1 and CDR2 from the germline V gene are LGHNA and YSLEER. V was pared by 2 bases and J by 4 bases, with 15 bases between. This CDR3 contains 15 residues.

This clone has just one count. The chain is built from TRBV5-4 and TRBJ1-1; D is ambiguous. Trimming pared 7 bases from V and 1 base from J, leaving 5 bases between. This CDR3 is 11 amino acids long. Per the germline V gene, CDR1 is SGHNT and CDR2 is YYREEE (reference sequence). CDR3 nucleotide sequence: TGTGCCAGCGAGGGGAACACTGAAGCTTTCTTT. It translates to CASEGNTEAFF.